This TCR beta chain was captured in a study of tumor-infiltrating lymphocytes in primary liver carcinoma. Regarding this clonotype: Its specificity is unknown. At one boundary the junction diverges from the germline segment, which might be a read error.

The CDR3 contains 16 residues. Germline values: CDR1 SGHTS, CDR2 YDEGEE. Reverse transcription of approximately 520 ng total RNA with a constant-region primer produced TCR beta cDNA. Libraries of TCR beta came from three nested multiplex PCR rounds with slightly modified ARM-PCR. The two initial PCR rounds, about 9 cycles each, used TRBV1-TRBV30 forward and C-beta reverse primers. TCRdb called the multiplex PCR reads again in MiXCR, with one record for every CDR3 protein. This sample has approximately 76,000 distinct CDR3 sequences, with roughly two thirds found just once. Study-wide findings and caveats: The difference in top-250-clone fraction between tumors and blood was significant, favoring tumors (p = 0.039).

Total RNA and DNA came together from about 21-30 mg of bulk tissue without cell sorting. Patients were treatment-naive with chronic HBV infection. The sequenced sample was liver tumor tissue from sampling region 4. Subset described: tumor region T4, right-lateral pole. J is TRBJ2-2 and V is TRBV5-8; maybe TRBD2 (5 bases). This TCR came from a woman aged 55-70 years with primary liver carcinoma and hepatitis B virus infection. The CDR3: CASSQIRGIDTGKLFF. The CDR3 DNA reads TGTGCCAGCAGCCAGATACGAGGGATCGACACCGGGAAGCTGTTTTTT.